The present T cell receptor beta chain was sequenced within a study of cytomegalovirus exposure and HLA in healthy donors (TCRdb year 2017). Broadly, across the study: An earlier analysis of around 600 of the donors reported roughly 300 Gb of sequence data and 120 million or so unique TCR beta sequences from roughly 180 million T cells. Rather than using new phenotypic data, the later analysis identified candidate immune exposures from TCR beta sequences and from how often those sequences occurred across donors. Every discovery cohort repertoire had been produced on one sequencing platform. The study was designed to test whether signatures of past pathogen exposure could be identified by cataloging public T cell receptors. To predict cytomegalovirus infection status, the study combined high-throughput TCR immunosequencing, statistical association of individual TCRs with disease status, and machine learning. To study patterns of TCR occurrence, a later analysis re-analyzed previously published TCR beta repertoires from around 700 donors and added high-resolution HLA genotyping. An earlier analysis of approximately 640 of the donors applied high-throughput TCR beta sequencing to assess whether each TCR beta V gene segment acted as functional or pseudogenic. A handful of DR-DQ haplotypes were handled as single units for association and clustering because linkage in the cohort was strong. Typing coverage differed by locus: A, B, C, DRB1 and DQB1 were typed in roughly 629-630 donors, DQA1 in 500 to 550, DPA1 in 600 to 610, and DPB1 in around 440. An early release covering 550 to 650 HLA-typed donors comprised approximately 290 gigabases of sequencing data and around 80 million unique TCR sequences. On average, roughly 250,000 unique TCR beta nucleotide sequences were sequenced per donor among a few hundred genotyped donors of the cohort, with 15% to 20% of those sequences being non-productive. Alongside the repertoire data, information on donor age, sex, ethnicity and CMV serostatus was compiled. Class I and class II HLA loci were covered by the typing at four-digit resolution. Genome-wide SNP genotypes for about 65% of the roughly 700 donors were used in a later genetic analysis, which treated that subset as a discovery cohort. Using immunosequencing, the study profiled T cell repertoires from some 670 subjects and related those repertoires to cytomegalovirus serostatus. Besides the first cohort of roughly 660 subjects, a separate validation cohort made up of over a hundred different subjects was used. Among the roughly 400 genotyped donors, approximately 82% belonged to the genetic ancestry cluster associated with self-reported Caucasian donors.

This clone came up a few times. It has no known antigen specificity. Within one base of it there is no much larger clone, and no base qualities were kept. The library relied on the immunoSEQ multiplex PCR assay. The multiplex PCR relied on a mix of 60 forward primers for TCR Vbeta segments and 13 reverse primers for TCR Jbeta segments. Amplification of the CDR3 region of rearranged TCR beta genes was performed with a multiplex PCR assay on genomic DNA. On the Illumina HiSeq System, the amplified TCR beta libraries were sequenced as 87-base-pair reads. As for how the authors treated the data: In a later analysis, tens of millions of unique TCR beta chains were counted across the approximately 670 repertoires, and approximately 11 million of these chains were shared by at least two donors. A nearest-neighbor algorithm error-corrected the raw reads and collapsed the reads into unique sequences, merging closely related sequences to remove PCR and sequencing errors. Alignment of CDR3 sequences to IMGT reference sequences was used to assign V, D and J gene segments. For a sequence to be retained, a match of at least six nucleotides was required to both a V gene segment and a J gene segment. A rearrangement was called productive if the CDR3 had no stop codons and remained in frame with V and J, and every other rearrangement was called non-productive. CDR3 was defined according to IMGT convention as the region running from the second conserved V-encoded cysteine to the conserved J-encoded phenylalanine. The earlier analysis of about 610 of the donors excluded any sequence lacking an unambiguous match to a single V gene segment. An earlier analysis of fewer than 750 of the donors called V segments functional above 56.7% productive rearrangements and segregating when the between-donor standard deviation exceeded 5%. A statistical classification framework was built for diagnosing cytomegalovirus status from the catalog of TCR beta chain sequences. A later analysis assigned V and J genes by comparing TCR nucleotide sequences with IMGT/GENE-DB human TR gene sequences. Using the TCRdist pipeline, a later analysis assigned CDR3 sequences along with most-parsimonious VDJ recombination scenarios. In a later analysis, every TCR beta chain was defined by the combination of its CDR3 amino acid sequence and its V-gene family, and reads without a unique V-gene family were dropped. To address suspected cross-contamination and a sequencing artifact, a later analysis removed some 620 highly shared, low-generation-probability nucleotide sequences. For each public chain, a later analysis derived a clonal expansion index from normalized ranks of inferred template counts within each repertoire. Generation probabilities in a later analysis came from a VDJ recombination model fitted to out-of-frame rearrangements, and those results were checked against IGoR. In a later analysis, hypergeometric tests were used to score TCR-TCR, TCR-HLA and TCR-CMV co-occurrence, with a repertoire-size bias correction applied to TCR pairs. A later analysis estimated false discovery rates by permuting HLA or CMV assignments 20 times. In a later analysis, co-occurring TCRs were grouped using DBSCAN, with TCRdist sequence similarity added in when clustering inside HLA-allele-positive subsets. For co-occurrence clustering, repertoires with fewer than 30,000 or more than 120,000 public chains were excluded, along with a handful of repertoires with anomalous nucleotide sharing. TCRdb's version of the immuneACCESS table is confined to in-frame rearrangements and falls short of the full clone set. An unresolved V gene accounts for under half of the shortfall where checked; the remainder is of unknown origin. V and J calls and clone size are given by that table; D and trimming were obtained from the DNA. The sample yields 110,000 to 150,000 clones; 75% to 90% were counted once. 1.2% of the sample rests with the top ten.

The cohort was made up of hundreds of healthy bone marrow donors. At the time of sampling, every cohort member was nominally healthy, though immune exposures that went unrecorded were likely present. The donor tested CMV seronegative and was one of the 352 seronegative cohort members. A peripheral blood sample was provided by each donor, and peripheral blood mononuclear cells were used for TCR beta sequencing. Genomic DNA was extracted from the blood cell samples with the Qiagen DNeasy Blood Extraction Kit. Results the study describes overall, beyond this receptor: Cytomegalovirus status was reported to be diagnosed by the classifier with high specificity and sensitivity in both the original and validation cohorts. According to a later analysis, most CMV-associated TCR beta chains appeared to be HLA-restricted, and the HLA associations seemed to be driven largely by CMV exposure. A total of 150 or so TCR beta chains were listed by the study as associated with cytomegalovirus. It was suggested by the authors that the approach could potentially be generalized to other disease states and immunological phenotypes. Sequencing depth was assumed to be roughly uniform across donors in the presence/absence analyses, though that assumption may not hold. In a later analysis, HLA-associated TCR beta chains were found to be more clonally expanded and to have lower generation probabilities than equally common non-associated chains. According to a later genetic analysis, donors in an Asian-associated ancestry cluster had fewer N-insertions in productive TCRs than the roughly 700-donor mean. In a later analysis, TCR association rates were found to vary across HLA loci, with the most associated TCRs seen for DRB1 alleles and the fewest for HLA-C alleles. Some 15 rarely observed V segments, including chromosome 9 orphons, were excluded from the earlier analysis of 550 to 700 of the donors because counts were too low. The 87-base-pair reads could not distinguish some IMGT-functional V segments, including TRBV6-2 and TRBV6-3, so those segments were excluded. Immune exposure information for the cohort was limited to CMV serostatus. Linkage disequilibrium might explain the correlated functional status among segregating V segments, but an unknown experimental factor could not be ruled out. In this cohort, only TCR beta chains were sequenced, and detectable features were limited by the absence of alpha or paired-chain data. Broadly in line with IMGT annotations, most TCR beta V segments showed up in productive rearrangements about 87% or about 30% of the time in an earlier analysis of some 590 of the donors. According to a later analysis, parvovirus B19, influenza, CMV and Epstein-Barr virus appeared linked to several top co-occurrence clusters. A cluster of highly shared sequence variants was judged likely to represent a technical artifact of the sequencing pipeline. In vitro tests confirmed that a few of the cytomegalovirus-associated TCR beta chains recognize cytomegalovirus antigens. While some public TCRs were present in many individuals, most TCR sequences turned up only very rarely across donors. An association between a missense DCLRE1C variant and V-gene and J-gene trimming of TCR beta chains was found in a later genetic analysis and replicated in an independent cohort. A further reported finding was that TCR beta sequences accurately predicted the HLA-A and HLA-B alleles for most subjects in the first cohort. Strong co-occurrence of HLA alleles, especially DR and DQ, made assigning TCR associations to individual alleles difficult. Because HLA typing was missing for some donors at each locus, association tests included only the typed subset. At a false discovery rate of 0.05, a later analysis linked roughly 17,000 TCR beta sequences to specific HLA alleles.

CDR3 length: 15 amino acids, cysteine to phenylalanine. Just the 45-base CDR3 DNA is kept, in frame starting at base 1. In the germline V gene, CDR1 corresponds to SGHDT and CDR2 to YYEEEE. Clipping removes 0 bases from V and 13 bases from J, with 10 as the unmatched junction base count. The sample taken for sequencing was PBMCs. The rearrangement combines TRBV5-6 with TRBJ1-6; the junction holds 7 bases that match TRBD1. The origin of this receptor is a female donor in good health and CMV-seronegative. Here is the DNA: TGTGCCAGCAGCTTGGACACCACAGGGGCCTTGCCCCTCCACTTT. Translated, this gives CASSLDTTGALPLHF.